This is a list of T cell receptor beta chains from one sample in a study of T cells in Graves' hyperthyroidism and ophthalmopathy. TCRdb ran MiXCR on the multiplex PCR reads and lists one entry per CDR3 protein. The table records under 400,000 distinct CDR3 sequences, around 18% of them present only once. Sequencing was done on a sample of blood. These receptors came from a woman between 40 and 55 years old with Graves' ophthalmopathy. Both conserved end residues are part of each CDR3. The order of the fields is CDR3 length, D gene, J gene, V gene, clone size, CDR3 protein, CDR3 DNA. A D gene is named only where the DNA matches it firmly. Clone size is shown for a subset of rows, as once, few, many or a class of expanded clone.

15 | - | TRBJ1-1 | TRBV7-2 | many | CASSLGSTENTEAFF | TGTGCCAGCAGCTTAGGGTCGACCGAGAACACTGAAGCTTTCTTT
12 | - | TRBJ1-5 | TRBV7-9 | many | CASSLRVAVQHF | TGTGCCAGCAGCCTCCGGGTGGCGGTCCAGCATTTT
13 | - | TRBJ1-5 | TRBV12-3/TRBV12-4 | many | CASSLGANQPQHF | TGTGCCAGCAGTTTAGGGGCGAATCAGCCCCAGCATTTT
15 | TRBD1 | TRBJ2-5 | TRBV7-6 | many | CASSLEQGAWETQYF | TGTGCCAGCAGCTTAGAACAGGGGGCATGGGAGACCCAGTACTTC
15 | - | TRBJ1-1 | TRBV7-8 | many | CASSLFTDGYTEAFF | TGTGCCAGCAGCTTATTCACCGATGGGTACACTGAAGCTTTCTTT
15 | TRBD1 | TRBJ1-6 | TRBV28 | - | CASTWDSSYNSSLHF | TGTGCCAGCACCTGGGACAGCTCCTATAATTCATCCCTCCACTTT
13 | TRBD1 | TRBJ1-1 | TRBV9 | - | CASSAAGGTEAFF | TGTGCCAGCAGCGCAGCAGGGGGCACTGAAGCTTTCTTT
17 | - | TRBJ1-1 | TRBV12-3/TRBV12-4 | - | CASSFSYGGSRSAEAFF | TGTGCCAGCAGTTTTAGTTATGGGGGTAGTCGTAGCGCTGAAGCTTTCTTT
13 | - | TRBJ2-7 | TRBV11-2 | few | CASSSLLTYEQYF | TGTGCCAGCAGCTCCCTTCTAACCTACGAGCAGTACTTC
18 | - | TRBJ1-5 | TRBV11-2 | many | CASSPRIADTLSNQPQHF | TGTGCCAGCAGCCCTCGGATAGCGGACACCCTTAGCAATCAGCCCCAGCATTTT
15 | - | TRBJ1-3 | TRBV7-9 | many | CASSFQGTSGNTIYF | TGTGCCAGCAGCTTCCAGGGAACCTCTGGAAACACCATATATTTT
13 | - | TRBJ1-2 | TRBV12-3/TRBV12-4 | many | CASTRGNVYGYTF | TGTGCCAGCACGAGGGGGAACGTCTATGGCTACACCTTC
15 | - | TRBJ1-1 | TRBV6-1 | many | CASRSRAGWDTEAFF | TGTGCCAGCAGGAGCCGTGCGGGGTGGGATACTGAAGCTTTCTTT
12 | - | TRBJ1-1 | TRBV6-1 | many | CASSRQTGSAFF | TGTGCCAGCAGTCGACAAACAGGGAGCGCTTTCTTT
17 | - | TRBJ1-1 | TRBV25-1 | many | CASSEYFQGLGNTEAFF | TGTGCCAGCAGTGAATATTTTCAGGGACTCGGGAACACTGAAGCTTTCTTT
15 | - | TRBJ1-1 | TRBV6-2/TRBV6-3 | many | CASTRRAGGNTEAFF | TGTGCCAGCACCCGTAGGGCTGGGGGGAACACTGAAGCTTTCTTT
13 | - | TRBJ2-7 | TRBV28 | many | CASSEMGAIEQYF | TGTGCCAGCAGTGAAATGGGCGCGATCGAGCAGTACTTC
15 | - | TRBJ1-2 | TRBV20-1 | many | CRPVGTGPAMTGYTF | TGCAGGCCTGTAGGTACTGGGCCGGCCATGACTGGCTACACCTTC
14 | - | TRBJ1-1 | TRBV6-5 | many | CASLLEAFSTEAFF | TGTGCCAGCCTCCTGGAAGCGTTCTCCACTGAAGCTTTCTTT
13 | - | TRBJ2-6 | TRBV27 | many | CASCDSGANVLTF | TGTGCCAGCTGTGACTCTGGGGCCAACGTCCTGACTTTC
14 | - | TRBJ1-1 | TRBV6-1 | - | CASSTLDSVTEAFF | TGTGCCAGCAGCACCCTGGACAGTGTTACTGAAGCTTTCTTT
15 | - | TRBJ2-7 | TRBV6-1 | once | CASSGGGVSSYEQYF | TGTGCCAGCAGTGGGGGGGGCGTGAGCTCCTACGAGCAGTACTTC
12 | - | TRBJ2-7 | TRBV6-2/TRBV6-3 | many | CASSWGPYEQYF | TGTGCCAGCAGTTGGGGTCCCTACGAGCAGTACTTC
14 | - | TRBJ2-7 | TRBV15 | many | CATSRERGSYEQYF | TGTGCCACCAGCAGAGAAAGGGGATCCTACGAGCAGTACTTC
12 | - | TRBJ2-7 | TRBV7-9 | many | CASSFFPSEQYF | TGTGCCAGCAGCTTTTTCCCCAGCGAGCAGTACTTC
15 | - | TRBJ1-2 | TRBV6-5 | many | CASSYRLGLNYGYTF | TGTGCCAGCAGTTACCGACTGGGTCTTAACTATGGCTACACCTTC
14 | TRBD2 | TRBJ2-7 | TRBV15 | - | CATSRSGTSGEQYF | TGTGCCACCAGCAGATCGGGGACTAGCGGCGAGCAGTACTTC
14 | - | TRBJ1-2 | TRBV3-1 | - | CASSQEFRGGGYTF | TGTGCCAGCAGCCAAGAATTCCGGGGAGGCGGCTACACCTTC
14 | TRBD2 | TRBJ2-7 | TRBV28 | many | CASSLRGRGYEQYF | TGTGCCAGCAGTTTACGGGGGAGGGGATACGAGCAGTACTTC
14 | TRBD2 | TRBJ2-7 | TRBV6-5 | many | CATEGLAGGNEQYF | TGTGCCACCGAGGGACTAGCGGGAGGCAACGAGCAGTACTTC
18 | - | TRBJ1-1 | TRBV28 | many | CASTCYWTGVGMNTEAFF | TGTGCCAGCACATGCTATTGGACCGGGGTAGGGATGAACACTGAAGCTTTCTTT
18 | TRBD2 | TRBJ2-7 | TRBV27 | many | CASSYGASGRSSSYEQYF | TGTGCCAGCAGCTATGGGGCTAGCGGGAGGTCAAGCTCCTACGAGCAGTACTTC
13 | - | TRBJ1-1 | TRBV9 | many | CASSEEGWTEAFF | TGTGCCAGCAGCGAGGAAGGTTGGACTGAAGCTTTCTTT
18 | TRBD2 | TRBJ2-2 | TRBV15 | few | CATSRGDLSGTNTGELFF | TGTGCCACCAGCAGAGGTGACCTTAGCGGGACGAACACCGGGGAGCTGTTTTTT
13 | TRBD1 | TRBJ2-2 | TRBV19 | few | CASGTGPAGELFF | TGTGCCAGTGGGACAGGGCCCGCCGGGGAGCTGTTTTTT
13 | - | TRBJ2-5 | TRBV4-3 | many | CASSQDTWETQYF | TGCGCCAGCAGCCAAGATACATGGGAGACCCAGTACTTC
13 | TRBD1 | TRBJ1-2 | TRBV30 | many | CACPPGQNYGYTF | TGTGCCTGCCCCCCGGGACAGAACTATGGCTACACCTTC
16 | - | TRBJ1-3 | TRBV6-1 | - | CASSEAPRASGNTIYF | TGTGCCAGCAGTGAAGCGCCCAGGGCCTCTGGAAACACCATATATTTT
14 | - | TRBJ2-2 | TRBV12-3/TRBV12-4 | many | CASSLWQNTGELFF | TGTGCCAGCAGTTTGTGGCAGAACACCGGGGAGCTGTTTTTT
15 | TRBD2 | TRBJ2-5 | TRBV11-2 | - | CASSQTGGAGETQYF | TGTGCCAGCAGTCAGACCGGGGGGGCAGGAGAGACCCAGTACTTC
14 | TRBD2 | TRBJ2-5 | TRBV12-3/TRBV12-4 | many | CASSLAGVQETQYF | TGTGCCAGCAGCTTAGCGGGGGTCCAAGAGACCCAGTACTTC
15 | - | TRBJ1-3 | TRBV30 | many | CAWSDGARSGNTIYF | TGTGCCTGGAGTGATGGGGCGAGATCTGGAAACACCATATATTTT
15 | - | TRBJ2-7 | TRBV6-5 | once | CASSYTYLEGYEQYF | TGTGCCAGCAGTTACACCTACCTGGAAGGGTACGAGCAGTACTTC
13 | TRBD2 | TRBJ2-3 | TRBV6-2/TRBV6-3 | many | CASLTSSGGTQYF | TGTGCCAGCCTGACTAGCTCCGGGGGTACGCAGTATTTT
14 | - | TRBJ1-1 | TRBV29-1 | many | CSVPVGRGNTEAFF | TGCAGCGTCCCAGTTGGTAGGGGGAACACTGAAGCTTTCTTT
14 | - | TRBJ1-2 | TRBV5-4 | few | CASSTSRGTYGYTF | TGTGCCAGCAGCACCTCACGGGGTACCTATGGCTACACCTTC
16 | - | TRBJ1-5 | TRBV28 | many | CASSLWSGAPNQPQHF | TGTGCCAGCAGTTTATGGTCGGGGGCCCCCAATCAGCCCCAGCATTTT
18 | TRBD1 | TRBJ1-2 | TRBV28 | many | CASSLTPGGTGGDYGYTF | TGTGCCAGCAGTTTAACGCCTGGGGGGACAGGGGGCGACTATGGCTACACCTTC
12 | - | TRBJ1-1 | TRBV12-5 | many | CASVRGGTEAFF | TGTGCTAGTGTTCGAGGGGGCACTGAAGCTTTCTTT
17 | TRBD2 | TRBJ2-5 | TRBV11-1 | - | CASSWGSGLAKGETQYF | TGTGCCAGCAGCTGGGGGTCGGGACTAGCGAAGGGAGAGACCCAGTACTTC
12 | - | TRBJ1-1 | TRBV12-5 | many | CASGLVLTEAFF | TGTGCTAGTGGTTTGGTCTTGACTGAAGCTTTCTTT